This T cell receptor beta chain was retrieved from a study of shared clonotypes between healthy human individuals. V lost 5 bases, J lost 1 base, and 2 bases lay in between. Germline V gene data show CDR1 as MNHEY and CDR2 as SMNVEV (reference sequence). The length of the CDR3 is 12 residues. Unsorted PBMC samples were amplified in replicate PCRs containing roughly 300 ng DNA, some 33,000 T cell genomes. Profiling relied on immunoSEQ multiplex PCR, and the TCRdb table lists in-frame clones only, not all of them. There are approximately 480,000 clones in the sample; over 60% occur only once, and around 12% lies in the top ten. This clone was seen once. The study drew all its donors from Caucasian adults living in Nashville, Tennessee.

This rearrangement joins TRBV27 to TRBJ2-2; D remains ambiguous. The receptor was isolated from a woman in her 40s in good health. Some clones in this sample may be carry-over from other donors' samples. The sample consisted of PBMCs. The chain's CDR3 is CASSRNTGELFF. CDR3 bases: TGTGCCAGCAGTCGGAACACCGGGGAGCTGTTTTTT.